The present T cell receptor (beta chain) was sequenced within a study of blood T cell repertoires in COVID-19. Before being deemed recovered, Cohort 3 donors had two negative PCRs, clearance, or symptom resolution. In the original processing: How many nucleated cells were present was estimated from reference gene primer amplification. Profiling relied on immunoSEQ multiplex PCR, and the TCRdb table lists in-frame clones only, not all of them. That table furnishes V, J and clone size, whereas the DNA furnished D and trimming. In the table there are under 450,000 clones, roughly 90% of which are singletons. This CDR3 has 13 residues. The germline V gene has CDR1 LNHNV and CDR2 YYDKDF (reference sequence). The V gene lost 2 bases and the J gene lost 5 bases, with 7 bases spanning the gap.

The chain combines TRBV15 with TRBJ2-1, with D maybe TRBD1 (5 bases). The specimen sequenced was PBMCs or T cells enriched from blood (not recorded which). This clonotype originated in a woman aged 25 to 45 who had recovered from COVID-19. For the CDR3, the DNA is TGTGCCACCAGCAGAACCAGGGACAATGAGCAGTTCTTC. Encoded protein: CATSRTRDNEQFF.